Listed here are 26 T cell receptor beta chains from one sample, sequenced in a study of cytomegalovirus exposure and HLA in healthy donors. This PCR relied on a set of 60 Vbeta primers and 13 Jbeta primers. The table came from immunoSEQ multiplex PCR; TCRdb's copy has only in-frame clones and leaves some out. The sample lists 130,000 or so clones; around 59% were seen once. What was sequenced was PBMCs. The source is a male donor in good health and CMV-seronegative.

The chain employs TRBV28 and TRBJ1-2; no clear D gene. The germline gives CDR1 MDHEN, CDR2 SYDVKM. CDR3 length: 14 residues. V was cut by 1 base and J by 2 bases, with 8 bases left in between. The CDR3 DNA sequence: TGTGCCAGCAGTTTATTAGCCAGAAACTATGGCTACACCTTC. Protein sequence: CASSLLARNYGYTF.

The sample holds one count of this clone. The genes are TRBV6-6 and TRBJ2-7, with TRBD1 identical over 7 bases. J gave up 9 bases and V 0 bases, and 2 bases lay outside the gene matches. This CDR3 is built from 12 residues. CDR1 MNHNY and CDR2 SVGAGI come from the germline V gene (reference sequence). This chain's CDR3 is CASSYSPGGQYF. CDR3 DNA: TGTGCCAGCAGTTACTCCCCAGGGGGGCAGTACTTC.

This clone was picked up one time. This sequence joins TRBV7-9 and TRBJ2-5; D remains unclear. The J call is doubtful: the DNA matches TRBJ2-7 better. The germline gives CDR1 SEHNR, CDR2 FQNEAQ (reference sequence). There are 13 residues in the CDR3. The CDR3 loop is CASLKTDSYEQYF. In nucleotides, the CDR3 is TGTGCCAGCTTGAAGACTGATTCCTACGAGCAGTACTTC.

The V call is TRBV13, the J call TRBJ1-6; D remains unclear. CDR1 and CDR2 from the germline V gene are PRHDT and FYEKMQ (reference sequence). V lost 3 bases to trimming and J lost 7 bases, with 13 bases between them. The CDR3 totals 15 residues. CDR3 in DNA: TGTGCCAGCAGCTTTTCAACCCCCCGGAATTCACCCCTCCACTTT. Its protein is CASSFSTPRNSPLHF.

This clone came up a few times. This chain connects TRBV6-5 to TRBJ1-5, with TRBD1 matching over 9 bases. There are 16 residues in the CDR3. V lost 0 bases, J lost 4 bases, and 4 bases stayed unmatched. Germline V lookup: CDR1 MNHEY, CDR2 SVGAGI. The CDR3 bases are TGTGCCAGCAGTTACTCGGGACAGGGTCGGAATCAGCCCCAGCATTTT. Amino acids: CASSYSGQGRNQPQHF.

The sample holds a few counts of this clone. The chain recombines TRBV27 with TRBJ2-7, with 7 bases matching TRBD2. CDR1 and CDR2 (germline): MNHEY, SMNVEV (reference sequence). This CDR3 is 15 amino acids long. After removal of 0 bases from V and 2 bases from J, the junction contained 4 bases not matched to a gene. CDR3 amino acids: CASSLSRLAAYEQYF. In DNA, the CDR3 is TGTGCCAGCAGTTTATCGAGGCTAGCGGCCTACGAGCAGTACTTC.

V and J are TRBV27 and TRBJ2-1; D is possibly TRBD2 (7 bases). The CDR3 contains 16 residues. Trimming shortened V by 6 bases and J by 3 bases, and 18 bases separated the two germline ends. Germline CDR1 MNHEY, CDR2 SMNVEV (reference sequence). The CDR3 sequence: CASRADGGDIYNEQFF. CDR3 bases: TGTGCCAGCAGAGCAGATGGGGGGGACATCTACAATGAGCAGTTCTTC.

The CDR3 bases are TGCGCCATCAAAATCTCCGCGGGCTACGAGCAGTACTTC. Protein sequence: CAIKISAGYEQYF. The chain carries TRBV10-2 and TRBJ2-7, with D perhaps matching TRBD2 (5 bases). Germline CDR1 is WSHSY and CDR2 is SAAADI. The CDR3 consists of 13 residues. V lost 10 bases and J lost 3, with 16 bases in between.

V usage is TRBV11-3 and J usage is TRBJ2-3; TRBD2 matches at 12 bases. Trimming removed 1 base from V and 1 base from J; junction bases left unmatched: 0. CDR3 length: 16 residues. Germline lookup yields CDR1 SGHNT and CDR2 YENEEA. The CDR3 protein is CASSLGLAGGTDTQYF. The CDR3, as DNA: TGTGCCAGCAGCTTAGGACTAGCGGGGGGCACAGATACGCAGTATTTT.

This clone was detected a few times. V is TRBV15 and J is TRBJ1-6, with 7 bases aligning to TRBD1. The CDR3 extends over 16 amino acids. CDR1 and CDR2 (germline): LNHNV, YYDKDF (reference sequence). The ends lost 3 bases at V and 9 bases at J; junction bases unmatched: 11. In DNA form, the CDR3 reads TGTGCCACCAGCAGGGACCGACAGGGTACGGGTTCACCCCTCCACTTT. Protein sequence: CATSRDRQGTGSPLHF.

This chain uses TRBV7-9 with TRBJ1-5; TRBD1 is a possible D gene (5 bases). The V and J ends lost 7 bases and 3 bases respectively, with 13 bases between them. The CDR3 consists of 14 residues. Germline CDR1 is SEHNR and CDR2 is FQNEAQ (reference sequence). The CDR3 sequence: CASTKGRDNQPQHF. The CDR3 DNA is TGTGCCAGCACCAAAGGCAGGGACAATCAGCCCCAGCATTTT.

V is TRBV6-5 and J is TRBJ1-4; no clear D gene. V shed 8 bases and J shed 0 bases, with 10 bases lying between them. Germline V gene sequence: CDR1 MNHEY, CDR2 SVGAGI. The CDR3 runs 14 residues. The CDR3 sequence is CASYLDSTNEKLFF. DNA of the CDR3: TGTGCCAGCTATCTAGACTCAACTAATGAAAAACTGTTTTTT.

The V call is TRBV9, the J call TRBJ2-2; D perhaps matches TRBD1 (6 bases). This CDR3 spans 13 amino acids. The ends were cut back, 5 bases at V and 5 bases at J, with 10 bases in the middle. Germline V lookup: CDR1 SGDLS, CDR2 YYNGEE. The CDR3 here is CASSEGGTGELFF. The DNA for the CDR3 is TGTGCCAGCAGTGAAGGGGGAACCGGGGAGCTGTTTTTT.

V and J are TRBV6-5 and TRBJ1-5; D call uncertain. Deletions cut 6 bases from V and 7 bases from J, with 13 bases between. Germline V gene sequence: CDR1 MNHEY, CDR2 SVGAGI. The CDR3 spans 13 residues. The CDR3 coding sequence is TGTGCCAGCAGGCGGGTCACGGACCAGCCCCAGCATTTT. Protein: CASRRVTDQPQHF.

The rearrangement links TRBV19 to TRBJ1-2; 7 nucleotides match TRBD1. Germline-derived CDR1 and CDR2 are LNHDA and SQIVND (reference sequence). There are 15 residues in the CDR3. The ends lost 0 bases at V and 3 bases at J; junction bases unmatched: 4. DNA for the CDR3: TGTGCCAGTAGTATAGAGATAGGGGGCGACTATGGCTACACCTTC. This sequence encodes CASSIEIGGDYGYTF.

The chain links TRBV7-2 to TRBJ1-1, with TRBD1 as a possible D gene (5 bases). V was clipped by 5 bases and J by 5 bases, with 24 bases between them. Germline V gene lookup returns CDR1 SGHTA and CDR2 FQGNSA. This CDR3 has 17 residues. The chain's CDR3 is CASSHTIRGFSSTEAFF. DNA of the CDR3: TGTGCCAGCAGCCATACCATTAGGGGATTTTCATCGACTGAAGCTTTCTTT.

The genes are TRBV28 and TRBJ2-7, with 9 bases identical to TRBD1. Germline V gene sequence: CDR1 MDHEN, CDR2 SYDVKM. CDR3 length equals 16 residues. J lost 3 bases, V lost 3 bases, and 9 bases had no gene match. The CDR3 protein is CASSLVYGTGSYEQYF. CDR3 nucleotides: TGTGCCAGCAGTTTGGTCTATGGGACAGGGAGCTACGAGCAGTACTTC.

The rearrangement links TRBV7-3 to TRBJ2-1; 11 bases line up with TRBD1. J gave up 5 bases and V 1 base, and 1 base lay outside the gene matches. There are 15 residues in the CDR3. Germline CDR1 and CDR2: SGHTA and FQGTGA. CDR3 DNA sequence: TGTGCCAGCAGCTTAATGGGACAGGGGGACAATGAGCAGTTCTTC. It specifies CASSLMGQGDNEQFF.

The J gene is TRBJ1-5, the V gene TRBV19, with D possibly being TRBD1 (6 bases). The germline V gene has CDR1 LNHDA and CDR2 SQIVND (reference sequence). This CDR3 contains 16 residues. V shed 3 bases and J shed 5 bases, with 17 bases lying between them. The CDR3 here is CASSIGQGTSHQPQHF. CDR3 nucleotide sequence: TGTGCCAGTAGTATTGGGCAGGGGACATCTCATCAGCCCCAGCATTTT.

This rearrangement joins TRBV5-1 to TRBJ1-2, with 7 bases identical to TRBD1. In germline, CDR1 is SGHRS, CDR2 YFSETQ. The CDR3 totals 13 residues. The V gene end was trimmed by 4 bases and the J gene end by 5 bases; junction bases not matched to a gene: 5. The CDR3 coding sequence is TGCGCCAGCAGCCTGGACAGGCCTTATGGCTACACCTTC. This codes for CASSLDRPYGYTF.

The chain carries TRBV18 and TRBJ1-1; 7 bases fit TRBD1. Germline lookup yields CDR1 KGHSH and CDR2 LQKENI. Unmatched junction bases numbered 7, after V lost 5 bases and J lost 1 base. This CDR3 region has 15 residues. The CDR3 nucleotides are TGTGCCAGCTCAGCCACCGGGACAGAGAACACTGAAGCTTTCTTT. This sequence encodes CASSATGTENTEAFF.

This clone came up a few times. The chain employs TRBV6-5 and TRBJ2-7; 9 bases fit TRBD1. Trimming took 0 bases from V and 3 from J; bases not matched to a gene: 6. Germline-derived CDR1 and CDR2 are MNHEY and SVGAGI. CDR3 length equals 16 residues. The CDR3 region is CASSYSGPGQGYEQYF. In DNA form, the CDR3 reads TGTGCCAGCAGTTACTCCGGTCCGGGACAGGGCTACGAGCAGTACTTC.

The chain couples TRBV9 to TRBJ2-2, with D possibly matching TRBD1 (6 bases). Germline V CDR1 and CDR2: SGDLS, YYNGEE. V lost 0 bases and J lost 6, with 12 bases in between. CDR3 length: 15 amino acids. CDR3 coding DNA: TGTGCCAGCAGCGTAGCCCCCGAGGGGGCCGGGGAGCTGTTTTTT. It yields the protein CASSVAPEGAGELFF.

J is TRBJ2-7 and V is TRBV9; D may be TRBD1 (6 bases). The length of the CDR3 is 15 residues. Trimming pared 0 bases from V and 7 bases from J, leaving 17 bases between. CDR1 is SGDLS, CDR2 YYNGEE, per germline. This CDR3 reads CASSVGTGSGEEQYF. The CDR3, as DNA: TGTGCCAGCAGCGTAGGCACGGGCTCAGGGGAGGAGCAGTACTTC.

The chain couples TRBV11-1 to TRBJ1-1; perhaps TRBD1 as D (6 bases). The CDR3 is 15 amino acids. V was clipped by 5 bases and J by 3 bases, with 16 bases between them. Germline V gene data show CDR1 as SGHAT and CDR2 as FQDESV (reference sequence). CDR3 sequence reads: CASSPGVLWDTEAFF. Here the CDR3 DNA reads TGTGCCAGCAGCCCAGGGGTCCTTTGGGACACTGAAGCTTTCTTT.

V usage is TRBV5-1 and J usage is TRBJ1-5; 9 nucleotides line up with TRBD1. Germline V lookup: CDR1 SGHRS, CDR2 YFSETQ. This CDR3 has 14 residues. V lost 4 bases to trimming and J lost 6 bases; unmatched junction nucleotides: 5. CDR3 bases: TGCGCCAGCAGCCCAACAGGGGGCACTCAGCCCCAGCATTTT. This encodes CASSPTGGTQPQHF.